This is a list of T cell receptor beta chains from one sample in a study of T cell responses to AZD1222 COVID-19 vaccine. Only in-frame clones appear in the TCRdb table, and some are missing; sequencing was by immunoSEQ multiplex PCR. The repertoire holds 95,000 to 150,000 clones, with more than 80% as singletons. The source was peripheral blood, collected on day 0 of AZD1222 vaccination. The receptor set was obtained from an adult in good health. CDR3s include the opening cysteine and the closing phenylalanine or tryptophan. Each record gives: J gene, V gene, clone size, D gene, CDR3 DNA, CDR3 protein. The D gene is left open where the match is weak. Clone sizes are given selectively: once, few, many, or a class where the clone is expanded.

TRBJ1-5	TRBV5-6	.	.	TGTGCCAGCAGCTTCCAGGGTTCCCAGCCCCAGCATTTT	CASSFQGSQPQHF
TRBJ2-2	TRBV5-1	.	TRBD1	TGCGCCAGCAGCTTTGGCAGGGGGAGCACCGGGGAGCTGTTTTTT	CASSFGRGSTGELFF
TRBJ1-2	TRBV6-5	.	TRBD1	TGTGCCAGCAGTTATCGACAGGGGCATGGCTACACCTTC	CASSYRQGHGYTF
TRBJ2-1	TRBV6-5	.	.	TGTGCCAGCAGATTGTACAATGAGCAGTTCTTC	CASRLYNEQFF
TRBJ1-5	TRBV19	.	TRBD1	TGTGCCAGTAGTATTGCGGGACAGCTCAATCAGCCCCAGCATTTT	CASSIAGQLNQPQHF
TRBJ1-4	TRBV19	.	.	TGTGCCAGTAGCGCCCGGGACGGGTCTAATGAAAAACTGTTTTTT	CASSARDGSNEKLFF
TRBJ1-2	TRBV5-3	.	.	TGTGCCAGAAGCCACGGACAGTACCACGCCTCCTTTGACTATGGCTACACCTTC	CARSHGQYHASFDYGYTF
TRBJ2-7	TRBV7-2	once	.	TGTGCCAGCAGCGAACCGGGACCCTACGAGCAGTACTTC	CASSEPGPYEQYF
TRBJ1-5	TRBV6-2/TRBV6-3	.	TRBD1	TGTGCCAGCAGTTACCGAAGGGGACAGACTTATCAGCCCCAGCATTTT	CASSYRRGQTYQPQHF
TRBJ2-1	TRBV27	.	.	TGTGCCAGCAGTTTAAAGGGAAGTGAGCAGTTCTTC	CASSLKGSEQFF
TRBJ2-3	TRBV10-3	.	.	TGTGCCATCACCACTCGAACTCCCGCCGGCACAGATACGCAGTATTTT	CAITTRTPAGTDTQYF
TRBJ2-1	TRBV29-1	.	.	TGCAGCGTTGAAGGTCCGGATGAGCAGTTCTTC	CSVEGPDEQFF
TRBJ2-3	TRBV7-3	.	.	TGTGCCAGCAGCCCCTTCGGAGCCTCCACAGATACGCAGTATTTT	CASSPFGASTDTQYF
TRBJ1-2	TRBV4-1	.	.	TGCGCCAGCAGCCATTCGGGGACGGAGGGCTACACCTTC	CASSHSGTEGYTF
TRBJ1-6	TRBV9	once	TRBD1	TGTGCCAGCAGCGTGTGGGGACAGGGGAATTCACCCCTCCACTTT	CASSVWGQGNSPLHF
TRBJ2-7	TRBV7-2	.	TRBD2	TGTGCCAGCAGCTTGGGACTAGCGGGGACCTACGAGCAGTACTTC	CASSLGLAGTYEQYF
TRBJ2-3	TRBV19	.	.	TGTGCCAGTAGTATAGCGGGGGCAGGGGCAGATACGCAGTATTTT	CASSIAGAGADTQYF
TRBJ1-5	TRBV19	.	TRBD1	TGTGCCAGAAGGGACAGGGGTCTACCGATCCCTTTTCCTTTT	CARRDRGLPIPFPF
TRBJ2-3	TRBV19	.	TRBD2	TGTGCCAGTAGCCAGACTAGCGGGGGCACAGATACGCAGTATTTT	CASSQTSGGTDTQYF